This TCR beta chain derives from a study of blood T cell repertoires in COVID-19 (dated by TCRdb to 2019 to 2021). For context, the study as a whole: Collaborator samples came from the United States, Italy and Spain and covered acute and convalescent phases of COVID-19. The repertoires were released in a freely available public database intended as a resource for research on the immune response to SARS-CoV-2. A de-identified subject ID, COVID-19 status, age in years and sex were almost always included in the sample metadata. The samples were drawn from two sources: the first 160 participants of the ongoing ImmuneRACE study, and 1,000 to 1,500 subjects contributed by 6 global collaborators. HLA class I and class II types, where available, came from metadata supplied by the sample provider rather than from assay-based typing. Deeply sampled blood TCRbeta repertoires from subjects exposed to, actively infected with, or recovered from COVID-19 were included in the dataset. The prospective study material was composed of cDNA or gDNA derived from T cells, B-cell-depleted T cells, or PBMCs. The paper's findings and limits, for the study overall: The quantity of clinical and demographic metadata differed by source and by participant and was supplied without curation.

Note on this clone: There is no known antigen for this receptor. Base qualities were left out, and no much larger clone turns up one base away.

The CDR3, cysteine through phenylalanine, is 14 amino acids long. Just CDR3 DNA is preserved here, 42 bases in frame from base 1. V loses 5 bases at its end and J loses 4 bases; junction bases beyond the gene matches: 5. CDR1 and CDR2 are read off the germline V gene (reference sequence) as MNHNY and SVGAGI. Whole blood was collected in K2EDTA tubes by collaborating institutions according to the institutions' own protocols. For TCRbeta analysis, collaborators shipped samples in one of three forms: frozen whole blood, isolated PBMCs, or DNA extracted from either of those sample types. The immunoSEQ Assay, a bias-controlled multiplex PCR, was used to amplify TCRbeta CDR3 regions from genomic DNA. The study's own analysis went as follows. The number of nucleated cells in each sample was estimated from the amplification of reference gene primers within the assay. To quantify the absolute abundance of each unique TCRbeta CDR3 rearrangement, sequence reads were collapsed and filtered. Productive Simpson clonality was computed per sample as the square root of Simpson's diversity index over productive rearrangements. TCRdb took this table from immuneACCESS and kept in-frame rearrangements with V and J called. Such tables lack part of the clones; where checked against another copy, unresolved V genes explain under half of the gap, and the rest is unexplained. V and J calls and clone size are those listed in that table; D and trimming were worked out from the DNA. The sample yields hundreds of thousands of clones; 85% to 90% were counted once. The leading ten clones occupy 0.2% to 0.3% of the sample.

The rearranged segments are TRBV6-6 and TRBJ1-2, with TRBD1 matching 9 junction bases. The sample was peripheral blood. This sequence originates from a young woman with acute or convalescent COVID-19. The CDR3 has the sequence CASSAGQGSYGYTF. The base sequence is TGTGCCAGCAGTGCAGGACAGGGGAGCTATGGCTACACCTTC.